Listed below are T cell receptor beta chains from one sample, sequenced in a study of shared clonotypes between healthy human individuals. The data were produced by immunoSEQ multiplex PCR, yet TCRdb's version contains in-frame clones alone and is incomplete. The data show approximately 530,000 clones, roughly 95% seen once. Sequencing was carried out using naive CD4+ T cells sorted from blood. The receptors here all came from a woman aged 25 to 39 in good health. Both conserved end residues are part of each CDR3. The order of the fields is J gene, D gene, V gene, clone size, CDR3 protein, CDR3 DNA. D genes are given only for firm matches. Size is stated for part of the rows, as once, few or many counts, or as a class when the clone is expanded.

j_gene: TRBJ2-5; d_gene: NA; v_gene: TRBV7-8; abundance: NA; CDR3aa: CASSLASKSETQYF; CDR3nt: TGTGCCAGCAGCTTAGCATCGAAAAGTGAGACCCAGTACTTC
j_gene: TRBJ2-1; d_gene: TRBD2; v_gene: TRBV27; abundance: NA; CDR3aa: CASRDYSGRVTGEQFF; CDR3nt: TGTGCCAGCAGGGATTATAGCGGGAGGGTCACCGGTGAGCAGTTCTTC
j_gene: TRBJ2-1; d_gene: NA; v_gene: TRBV29-1; abundance: NA; CDR3aa: CSVLANEQFF; CDR3nt: TGCAGCGTCTTAGCCAATGAGCAGTTCTTC
j_gene: TRBJ2-3; d_gene: TRBD2; v_gene: TRBV28; abundance: NA; CDR3aa: CASSSSAGGSLADTQYF; CDR3nt: TGTGCCAGCAGTTCATCCGCCGGCGGGAGTTTGGCAGATACGCAGTATTTT
j_gene: TRBJ1-4; d_gene: NA; v_gene: TRBV5-1; abundance: NA; CDR3aa: CASSSRTETNEKLFF; CDR3nt: TGCGCCAGCAGCTCCCGGACGGAAACTAATGAAAAACTGTTTTTT
j_gene: TRBJ2-5; d_gene: NA; v_gene: TRBV7-2; abundance: once; CDR3aa: CASSSRETQYF; CDR3nt: TGTGCCAGCAGTAGTAGGGAGACCCAGTACTTC
j_gene: TRBJ2-7; d_gene: TRBD2; v_gene: TRBV10-3; abundance: NA; CDR3aa: CAIGREDYEQYF; CDR3nt: TGTGCCATCGGGCGGGAGGACTACGAGCAGTACTTC
j_gene: TRBJ2-5; d_gene: TRBD1; v_gene: TRBV5-1; abundance: once; CDR3aa: CASSPGTVQETQYF; CDR3nt: TGCGCCAGCAGCCCGGGGACAGTCCAAGAGACCCAGTACTTC
j_gene: TRBJ2-3; d_gene: NA; v_gene: TRBV4-1; abundance: NA; CDR3aa: CASSQDQPGPGTDTQYF; CDR3nt: TGCGCCAGCAGCCAAGATCAGCCGGGCCCCGGAACAGATACGCAGTATTTT
j_gene: TRBJ2-1; d_gene: NA; v_gene: TRBV28; abundance: NA; CDR3aa: CASSTTTNEQFF; CDR3nt: TGTGCCAGCAGTACGACTACCAATGAGCAGTTCTTC
j_gene: TRBJ2-4; d_gene: NA; v_gene: TRBV5-4; abundance: NA; CDR3aa: CASSLGGRAKNIQYF; CDR3nt: TGTGCCAGCAGCTTGGGGGGCCGAGCCAAAAACATTCAGTACTTC
j_gene: TRBJ1-3; d_gene: NA; v_gene: TRBV7-6; abundance: NA; CDR3aa: CASSLVQGSTGNTIYF; CDR3nt: TGTGCCAGCAGCTTAGTTCAGGGGAGTACTGGAAACACCATATATTTT
j_gene: TRBJ2-7; d_gene: TRBD2; v_gene: TRBV5-4; abundance: NA; CDR3aa: CASSPNSGSQYEQYF; CDR3nt: TGTGCCAGCAGCCCTAATAGCGGGAGTCAGTACGAGCAGTACTTC
j_gene: TRBJ2-4; d_gene: TRBD1; v_gene: TRBV19; abundance: NA; CDR3aa: CASNSDRAKNIQYF; CDR3nt: TGTGCCAGTAATTCGGACAGGGCCAAAAACATTCAGTACTTC
j_gene: TRBJ1-3; d_gene: NA; v_gene: TRBV2; abundance: NA; CDR3aa: CASRMGRQTSGNTIYF; CDR3nt: TGTGCCAGCAGAATGGGACGGCAGACCTCTGGAAACACCATATATTTT
j_gene: TRBJ2-7; d_gene: NA; v_gene: TRBV28; abundance: NA; CDR3aa: CASSPQGYEQYF; CDR3nt: TGTGCCAGCAGTCCTCAAGGTTACGAGCAGTACTTC
j_gene: TRBJ2-7; d_gene: TRBD2; v_gene: TRBV28; abundance: NA; CDR3aa: CASSSSGLPSYEQYF; CDR3nt: TGTGCCAGCAGTTCTAGCGGACTTCCTTCCTACGAGCAGTACTTC
j_gene: TRBJ1-1; d_gene: NA; v_gene: TRBV4-2; abundance: NA; CDR3aa: CASSQAPKVGTMNTEAFF; CDR3nt: TGTGCCAGCAGCCAAGCCCCAAAAGTCGGGACCATGAACACTGAAGCTTTCTTT
j_gene: TRBJ2-2; d_gene: NA; v_gene: TRBV28; abundance: NA; CDR3aa: CASRATVRTGELFF; CDR3nt: TGTGCCAGCAGGGCGACTGTGCGTACCGGGGAGCTGTTTTTT
j_gene: TRBJ2-1; d_gene: NA; v_gene: TRBV10-3; abundance: once; CDR3aa: CAISGGGSSYNEQFF; CDR3nt: TGTGCCATCTCAGGAGGGGGGAGCTCCTACAATGAGCAGTTCTTC
j_gene: TRBJ1-2; d_gene: NA; v_gene: TRBV5-4; abundance: NA; CDR3aa: CASSSGKPNGYTF; CDR3nt: TGTGCCAGCAGCAGCGGGAAACCTAATGGCTACACCTTC
j_gene: TRBJ2-3; d_gene: NA; v_gene: TRBV10-3; abundance: NA; CDR3aa: CAISDTTSEGRTDTQYF; CDR3nt: TGTGCCATCAGTGACACCACCTCAGAGGGCCGTACAGATACGCAGTATTTT
j_gene: TRBJ1-4; d_gene: NA; v_gene: TRBV5-1; abundance: once; CDR3aa: CASRSGRGEKLFF; CDR3nt: TGCGCCAGCAGATCAGGCCGGGGTGAAAAACTGTTTTTT
j_gene: TRBJ1-4; d_gene: NA; v_gene: TRBV28; abundance: NA; CDR3aa: CASTRRALGEKLFF; CDR3nt: TGTGCCAGCACCAGGAGGGCATTAGGTGAAAAACTGTTTTTT
j_gene: TRBJ2-7; d_gene: NA; v_gene: TRBV5-6; abundance: NA; CDR3aa: CASSRWGSGEQYF; CDR3nt: TGTGCCAGCAGCAGGTGGGGGTCCGGGGAGCAGTACTTC
j_gene: TRBJ2-1; d_gene: TRBD2; v_gene: TRBV28; abundance: NA; CDR3aa: CASRLLAGHNEQFF; CDR3nt: TGTGCCAGCAGATTACTAGCGGGACACAATGAGCAGTTCTTC
j_gene: TRBJ1-1; d_gene: NA; v_gene: TRBV10-3; abundance: few; CDR3aa: CAISNRETEAFF; CDR3nt: TGTGCCATCAGTAACAGGGAAACTGAAGCTTTCTTT
j_gene: TRBJ1-2; d_gene: TRBD1; v_gene: TRBV6-5; abundance: NA; CDR3aa: CASSYGQGPGYGYTF; CDR3nt: TGTGCCAGCAGTTACGGACAGGGGCCGGGCTATGGCTACACCTTC
j_gene: TRBJ2-1; d_gene: NA; v_gene: TRBV11-2; abundance: NA; CDR3aa: CASSLVSEGLSYNEQFF; CDR3nt: TGTGCCAGCAGCTTAGTTTCGGAGGGGCTCTCCTACAATGAGCAGTTCTTC
j_gene: TRBJ2-1; d_gene: TRBD2; v_gene: TRBV27; abundance: NA; CDR3aa: CASSSAGTRSPEQFF; CDR3nt: TGTGCCAGCAGTTCCGCCGGGACTAGATCCCCCGAGCAGTTCTTC
j_gene: TRBJ2-4; d_gene: NA; v_gene: TRBV2; abundance: NA; CDR3aa: CASGIAKNIQYF; CDR3nt: TGTGCCAGCGGGATAGCCAAAAACATTCAGTACTTC
j_gene: TRBJ2-1; d_gene: NA; v_gene: TRBV5-8; abundance: NA; CDR3aa: CASKSSENEQFF; CDR3nt: TGTGCCAGCAAGTCCTCAGAAAATGAGCAGTTCTTC
j_gene: TRBJ1-2; d_gene: NA; v_gene: TRBV18; abundance: NA; CDR3aa: CASSLQGQPRDGYTF; CDR3nt: TGTGCCAGCTCACTCCAAGGACAGCCCCGGGACGGCTACACCTTC
j_gene: TRBJ1-4; d_gene: NA; v_gene: TRBV25-1; abundance: NA; CDR3aa: CASSQGSGAQSEKLFF; CDR3nt: TGTGCCAGCAGCCAGGGGAGTGGGGCTCAGAGTGAAAAACTGTTTTTT
j_gene: TRBJ2-2; d_gene: TRBD1; v_gene: TRBV5-4; abundance: NA; CDR3aa: CASSLRTGNTGELFF; CDR3nt: TGTGCCAGCAGTTTGAGGACAGGGAACACCGGGGAGCTGTTTTTT
j_gene: TRBJ2-2; d_gene: TRBD1; v_gene: TRBV11-3; abundance: NA; CDR3aa: CASSKTGTRTGELFF; CDR3nt: TGTGCCAGCAGCAAGACAGGGACGCGGACCGGGGAGCTGTTTTTT
j_gene: TRBJ1-4; d_gene: TRBD1; v_gene: TRBV28; abundance: NA; CDR3aa: CASSQRSWGTGGGEKLFF; CDR3nt: TGTGCCAGCAGTCAAAGATCGTGGGGGACAGGGGGCGGTGAAAAACTGTTTTTT
j_gene: TRBJ2-1; d_gene: TRBD2; v_gene: TRBV5-1; abundance: NA; CDR3aa: CASSLAGAGGLHNEQFF; CDR3nt: TGCGCCAGCAGCTTGGCCGGGGCGGGAGGGCTACACAATGAGCAGTTCTTC
j_gene: TRBJ2-4; d_gene: NA; v_gene: TRBV7-2; abundance: NA; CDR3aa: CASSPLEAGRNIQYF; CDR3nt: TGTGCCAGCAGCCCCCTAGAGGCGGGACGAAACATTCAGTACTTC
j_gene: TRBJ2-1; d_gene: NA; v_gene: TRBV20-1; abundance: NA; CDR3aa: CSAQGYNEQFF; CDR3nt: TGCAGTGCCCAGGGGTACAATGAGCAGTTCTTC
j_gene: TRBJ1-1; d_gene: NA; v_gene: TRBV7-8; abundance: NA; CDR3aa: CASSLGRAGDTEAFF; CDR3nt: TGTGCCAGCAGCTTAGGACGAGCGGGGGACACTGAAGCTTTCTTT
j_gene: TRBJ2-7; d_gene: NA; v_gene: TRBV9; abundance: NA; CDR3aa: CASSPTGFHEQYF; CDR3nt: TGTGCCAGCAGTCCCACAGGGTTTCACGAGCAGTACTTC
j_gene: TRBJ2-2; d_gene: NA; v_gene: TRBV18; abundance: NA; CDR3aa: CASSPNQNTGELFF; CDR3nt: TGTGCCAGCTCACCCAATCAGAACACCGGGGAGCTGTTTTTT
j_gene: TRBJ1-2; d_gene: NA; v_gene: TRBV28; abundance: few; CDR3aa: CASSSLFYGYTF; CDR3nt: TGTGCCAGCAGTTCCCTCTTCTATGGCTACACCTTC
j_gene: TRBJ2-1; d_gene: TRBD2; v_gene: TRBV28; abundance: NA; CDR3aa: CASSSPVAGGPLNEQFF; CDR3nt: TGTGCCAGCAGTTCCCCTGTCGCGGGAGGGCCTCTCAATGAGCAGTTCTTC
j_gene: TRBJ1-2; d_gene: TRBD1; v_gene: TRBV28; abundance: NA; CDR3aa: CASTLLGTVKGIGYTF; CDR3nt: TGTGCCAGCACTCTATTGGGGACAGTGAAAGGGATAGGCTACACCTTC
j_gene: TRBJ2-3; d_gene: TRBD2; v_gene: TRBV18; abundance: NA; CDR3aa: CASSAGDTDTQYF; CDR3nt: TGTGCCAGCTCGGCGGGAGACACAGATACGCAGTATTTT
j_gene: TRBJ2-1; d_gene: NA; v_gene: TRBV19; abundance: NA; CDR3aa: CASSWRASGNEQFF; CDR3nt: TGTGCCAGTAGTTGGCGCGCCTCGGGCAATGAGCAGTTCTTC
j_gene: TRBJ2-3; d_gene: TRBD2; v_gene: TRBV7-2; abundance: NA; CDR3aa: CASSLWLAGVADTQYF; CDR3nt: TGTGCCAGCAGCTTATGGCTAGCGGGAGTTGCAGATACGCAGTATTTT
j_gene: TRBJ2-1; d_gene: TRBD2; v_gene: TRBV7-2; abundance: NA; CDR3aa: CASSLTEGGWFF; CDR3nt: TGTGCCAGCAGCTTAACCGAGGGAGGGTGGTTCTTC
j_gene: TRBJ1-2; d_gene: NA; v_gene: TRBV13; abundance: NA; CDR3aa: CASKGLLANYGYTF; CDR3nt: TGTGCCAGCAAAGGGCTTTTAGCGAACTATGGCTACACCTTC
j_gene: TRBJ2-7; d_gene: NA; v_gene: TRBV20-1; abundance: NA; CDR3aa: CSAGNYEQYF; CDR3nt: TGCAGTGCGGGGAATTACGAGCAGTACTTC
j_gene: TRBJ1-4; d_gene: NA; v_gene: TRBV5-4; abundance: NA; CDR3aa: CASSPRSGGATNEKLFF; CDR3nt: TGTGCCAGCAGCCCCCGCTCGGGGGGGGCAACTAATGAAAAACTGTTTTTT
j_gene: TRBJ1-5; d_gene: NA; v_gene: TRBV7-6; abundance: few; CDR3aa: CASSFSSGTTQPQHF; CDR3nt: TGTGCCAGCAGCTTCTCCTCCGGGACGACTCAGCCCCAGCATTTT
j_gene: TRBJ2-7; d_gene: NA; v_gene: TRBV4-1; abundance: NA; CDR3aa: CASSHFGPGRLRYEQYF; CDR3nt: TGCGCCAGCAGCCATTTTGGCCCGGGACGCCTCCGATACGAGCAGTACTTC
j_gene: TRBJ2-7; d_gene: TRBD2; v_gene: TRBV7-2; abundance: NA; CDR3aa: CASSWTSGIYEQYF; CDR3nt: TGTGCCAGCAGCTGGACTAGCGGGATCTACGAGCAGTACTTC
j_gene: TRBJ2-4; d_gene: NA; v_gene: TRBV5-1; abundance: NA; CDR3aa: CASSLLEGNYKNIQYF; CDR3nt: TGCGCCAGCAGCTTGTTGGAGGGCAACTATAAAAACATTCAGTACTTC